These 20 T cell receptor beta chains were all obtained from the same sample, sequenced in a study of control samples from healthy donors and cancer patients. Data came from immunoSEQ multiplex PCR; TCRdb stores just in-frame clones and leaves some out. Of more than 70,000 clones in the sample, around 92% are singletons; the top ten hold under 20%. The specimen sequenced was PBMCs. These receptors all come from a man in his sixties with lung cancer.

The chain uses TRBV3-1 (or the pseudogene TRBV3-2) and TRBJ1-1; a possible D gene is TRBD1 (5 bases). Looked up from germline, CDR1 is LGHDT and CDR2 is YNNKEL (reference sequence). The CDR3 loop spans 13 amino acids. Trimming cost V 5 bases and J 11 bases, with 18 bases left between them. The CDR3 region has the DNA TGTGCCAGCAGCGCGAGGGGTAAAGAGGGCGCTTTCTTT. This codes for CASSARGKEGAFF.

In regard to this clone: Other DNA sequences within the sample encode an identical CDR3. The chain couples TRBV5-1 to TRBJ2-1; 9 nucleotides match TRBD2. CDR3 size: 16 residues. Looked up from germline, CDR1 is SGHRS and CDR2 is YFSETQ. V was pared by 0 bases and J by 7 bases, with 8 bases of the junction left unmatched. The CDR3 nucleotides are TGCGCCAGCAGCTTGGACCTAGCGGGGACTGGAAATGAGCAGTTCTTC. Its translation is CASSLDLAGTGNEQFF. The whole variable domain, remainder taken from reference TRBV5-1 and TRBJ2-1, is KAGVTQTPRYLIKTRGQQVTLSCSPISGHRSVSWYQQTPGQGLQFLFEYFSETQRNKGNFPGRFSGRQFSNSRSEMNVSTLELGDSALYLCASSLDLAGTGNEQFFGPGTRLTVL.

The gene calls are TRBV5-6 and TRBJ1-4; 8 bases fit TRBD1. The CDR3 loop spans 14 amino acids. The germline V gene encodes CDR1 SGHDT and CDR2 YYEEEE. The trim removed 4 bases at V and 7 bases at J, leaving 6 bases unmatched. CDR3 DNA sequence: TGTGCCAGCAGCCCACAGGGGGAGGGTGAAAAACTGTTTTTT. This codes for CASSPQGEGEKLFF.

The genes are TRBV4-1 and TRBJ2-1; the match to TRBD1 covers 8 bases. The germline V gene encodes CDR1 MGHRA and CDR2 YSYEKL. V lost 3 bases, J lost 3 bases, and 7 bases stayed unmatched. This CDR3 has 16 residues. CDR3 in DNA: TGCGCCAGCAGCCAGGCGGACAGGGTCCACTACAATGAGCAGTTCTTC. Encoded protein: CASSQADRVHYNEQFF.

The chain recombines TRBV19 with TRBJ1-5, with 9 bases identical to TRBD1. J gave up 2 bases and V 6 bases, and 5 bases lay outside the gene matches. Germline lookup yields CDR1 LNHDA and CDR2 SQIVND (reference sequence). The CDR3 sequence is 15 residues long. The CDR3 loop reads CASRPDRGGNQPQHF. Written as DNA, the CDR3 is TGTGCCAGTAGGCCTGACAGGGGGGGCAATCAGCCCCAGCATTTT.

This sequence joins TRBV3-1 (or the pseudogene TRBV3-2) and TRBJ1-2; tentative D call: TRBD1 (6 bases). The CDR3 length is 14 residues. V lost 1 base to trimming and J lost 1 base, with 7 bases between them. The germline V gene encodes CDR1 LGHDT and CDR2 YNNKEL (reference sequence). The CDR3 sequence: CASSQGGGNYGYTF. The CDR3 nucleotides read TGTGCCAGCAGCCAAGGAGGGGGTAACTATGGCTACACCTTC.

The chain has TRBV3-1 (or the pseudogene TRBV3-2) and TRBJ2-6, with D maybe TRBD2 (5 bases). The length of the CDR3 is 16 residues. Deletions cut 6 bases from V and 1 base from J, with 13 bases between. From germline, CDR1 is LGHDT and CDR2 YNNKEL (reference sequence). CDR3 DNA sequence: TGTGCCAGCAGGCGGACTGGAATGTCTGGGGCCAACGTCCTGACTTTC. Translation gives CASRRTGMSGANVLTF.

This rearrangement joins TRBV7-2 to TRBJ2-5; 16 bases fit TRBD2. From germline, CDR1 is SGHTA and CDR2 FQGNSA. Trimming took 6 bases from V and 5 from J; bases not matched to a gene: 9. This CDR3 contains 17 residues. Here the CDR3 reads CASRIGTSGGAVETQYF. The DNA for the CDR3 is TGTGCCAGCAGAATCGGGACTAGCGGGGGGGCCGTGGAGACCCAGTACTTC.

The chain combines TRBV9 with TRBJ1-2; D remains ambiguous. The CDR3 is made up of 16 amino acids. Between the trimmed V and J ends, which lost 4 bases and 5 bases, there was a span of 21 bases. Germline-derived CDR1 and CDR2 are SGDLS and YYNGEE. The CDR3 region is CASSPEFVTGWYGYTF. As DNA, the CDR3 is TGTGCCAGCAGCCCCGAGTTTGTAACGGGTTGGTATGGCTACACCTTC.

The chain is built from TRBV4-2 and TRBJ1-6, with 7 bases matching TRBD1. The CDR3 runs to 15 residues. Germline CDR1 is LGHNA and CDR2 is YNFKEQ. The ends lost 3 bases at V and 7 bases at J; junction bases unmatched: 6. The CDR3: CASSQWDSRNSPLHF. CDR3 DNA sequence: TGTGCCAGCAGCCAGTGGGACAGTAGGAATTCACCCCTCCACTTT.

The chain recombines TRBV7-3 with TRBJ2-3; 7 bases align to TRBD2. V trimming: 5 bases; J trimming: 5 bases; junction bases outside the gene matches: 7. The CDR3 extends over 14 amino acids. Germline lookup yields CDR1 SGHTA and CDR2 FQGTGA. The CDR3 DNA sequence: TGTGCCAGCAGCCCGGGAGGAAGTCTAGATACGCAGTATTTT. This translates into CASSPGGSLDTQYF.

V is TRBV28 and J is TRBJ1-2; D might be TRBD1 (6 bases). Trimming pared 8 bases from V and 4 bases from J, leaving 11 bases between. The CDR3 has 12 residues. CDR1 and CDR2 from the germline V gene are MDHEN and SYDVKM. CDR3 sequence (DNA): TGTGCCAGCGGTCAACAGGGCTATGGCTACACCTTC. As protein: CASGQQGYGYTF.

In DNA form, the CDR3 reads TGTGCCAGCATCACAGACAACACCGGGGAGCTGTTTTTT. Translated, it gives CASITDNTGELFF. The V and J genes are TRBV6-5 and TRBJ2-2; D not resolved. The CDR3 extends over 13 amino acids. Trimming pared 7 bases from V and 2 bases from J, leaving 8 bases between. Per the germline V gene, CDR1 is MNHEY and CDR2 is SVGAGI.

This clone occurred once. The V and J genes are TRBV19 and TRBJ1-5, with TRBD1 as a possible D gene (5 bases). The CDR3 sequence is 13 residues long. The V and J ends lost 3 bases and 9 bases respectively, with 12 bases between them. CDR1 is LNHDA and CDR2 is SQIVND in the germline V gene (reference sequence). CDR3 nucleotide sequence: TGTGCCAGTAGTATGGAAAGGGGTGGGCCCCAGCATTTT. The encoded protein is CASSMERGGPQHF.

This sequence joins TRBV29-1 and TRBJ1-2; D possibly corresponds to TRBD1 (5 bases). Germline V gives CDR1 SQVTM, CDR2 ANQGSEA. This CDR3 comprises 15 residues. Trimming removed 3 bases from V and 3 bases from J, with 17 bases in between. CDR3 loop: CSVEGRGNKDYGYTF. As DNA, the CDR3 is TGCAGCGTTGAGGGACGGGGAAATAAGGACTATGGCTACACCTTC.

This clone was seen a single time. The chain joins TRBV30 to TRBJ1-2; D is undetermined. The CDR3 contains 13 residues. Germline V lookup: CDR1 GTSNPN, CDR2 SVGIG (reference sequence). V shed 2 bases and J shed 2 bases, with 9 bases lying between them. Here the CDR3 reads CAWSRNRNYGYTF. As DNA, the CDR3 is TGTGCCTGGAGTAGGAACAGAAACTATGGCTACACCTTC. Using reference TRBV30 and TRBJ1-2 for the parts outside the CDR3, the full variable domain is SQTIHQWPATLVQPVGSPLSLECTVEGTSNPNLYWYRQAAGRGLQLLFYSVGIGQISSEVPQNLSASRPQDRQFILSSKKLLLSDSGFYLCAWSRNRNYGYTFGSGTRLTVV.

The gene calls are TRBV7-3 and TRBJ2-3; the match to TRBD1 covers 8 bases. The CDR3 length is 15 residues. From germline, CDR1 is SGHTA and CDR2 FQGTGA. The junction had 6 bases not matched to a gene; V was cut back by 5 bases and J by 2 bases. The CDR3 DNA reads TGTGCCAGCAGCCCAAGGACAGGGCCCACAGATACGCAGTATTTT. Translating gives CASSPRTGPTDTQYF.

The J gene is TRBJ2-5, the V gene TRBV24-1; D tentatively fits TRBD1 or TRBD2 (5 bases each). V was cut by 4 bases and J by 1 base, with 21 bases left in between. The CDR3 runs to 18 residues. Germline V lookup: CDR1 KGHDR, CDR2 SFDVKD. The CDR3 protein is CATSEGPGSGLGQETQYF. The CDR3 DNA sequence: TGTGCCACCAGTGAGGGACCCGGGTCGGGGCTGGGCCAAGAGACCCAGTACTTC.

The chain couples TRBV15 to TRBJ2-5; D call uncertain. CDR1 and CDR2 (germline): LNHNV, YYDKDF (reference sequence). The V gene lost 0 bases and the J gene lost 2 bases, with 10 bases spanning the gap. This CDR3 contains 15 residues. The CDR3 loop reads CATSRDDGLQETQYF. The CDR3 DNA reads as TGTGCCACCAGCAGAGATGATGGGCTTCAAGAGACCCAGTACTTC. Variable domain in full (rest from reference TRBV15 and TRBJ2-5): DAMVIQNPRYQVTQFGKPVTLSCSQTLNHNVMYWYQQKSSQAPKLLFHYYDKDFNNEADTPDNFQSRRPNTSFCFLDIRSPGLGDTAMYLCATSRDDGLQETQYFGPGTRLLVL.

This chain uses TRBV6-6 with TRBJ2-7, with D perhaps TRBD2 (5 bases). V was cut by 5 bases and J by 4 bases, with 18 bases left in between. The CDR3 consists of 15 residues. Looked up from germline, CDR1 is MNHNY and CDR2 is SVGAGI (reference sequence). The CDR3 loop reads CASSNQQTTGYEQYV. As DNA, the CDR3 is TGTGCCAGCAGTAACCAGCAAACAACGGGATACGAGCAGTACGTC.